This entry lists 23 T cell receptor beta chains sequenced from one sample in a study of OX40 agonist ivuxolimab in advanced cancers. Profiling relied on immunoSEQ multiplex PCR, and the TCRdb table lists in-frame clones only, not all of them. The profile shows about 75,000 clones, more than 80% of them singletons. The sequencing used CD4+ or CD8+ T cells sorted from blood, collected in a trial of the OX40 agonist ivuxolimab. These receptors came from an adult with an advanced solid tumor such as melanoma, head and neck, liver or kidney cancer.

The rearrangement joins TRBV6-5 to TRBJ1-1; D unresolved. The V gene's germline CDR1 is MNHEY and CDR2 SVGAGI. CDR3 length: 15 residues. V lost 3 bases, J lost 4 bases, and 15 bases lay in between. The CDR3 DNA is TGTGCCAGCAGTTATCTTGGGATTTCGATCACTGAAGCTTTCTTT. Protein sequence: CASSYLGISITEAFF.

A single count supports this clone. The chain combines TRBV15 with TRBJ2-6; the D gene is possibly TRBD1 (5 bases). This CDR3 region has 16 residues. Germline loops: CDR1 LNHNV, CDR2 YYDKDF (reference sequence). V gave up 4 bases and J gave up 1 base, with 11 bases separating them. CDR3 sequence: CATSINAGSGANVLTF. The DNA of the CDR3 is TGTGCCACCAGCATAAATGCAGGGTCTGGGGCCAACGTCCTGACTTTC.

Within the sample, this clone is medium-sized. The chain has TRBV28 and TRBJ1-3; D gene unclear. The V gene lost 5 bases and the J gene lost 0 bases, with 14 bases spanning the gap. CDR1 is MDHEN and CDR2 is SYDVKM in the germline V gene. CDR3 length: 16 amino acids. This CDR3 is CASSPSGALSGNTIYF. The DNA for the CDR3 is TGTGCCAGCAGTCCCAGTGGAGCGCTCTCTGGAAACACCATATATTTT.

This clone was observed once. The V gene is TRBV5-1, the J gene TRBJ2-7; the D call may be TRBD1 or TRBD2 (8 bases each). Germline CDR1 is SGHRS and CDR2 is YFSETQ. The CDR3 is 16 residues long. V lost 1 base to trimming and J lost 3 bases, with 17 bases between them. The CDR3 DNA sequence: TGCGCCAGCAGCTTGTCCTCGGGGGGGACAGGCTACGAGCAGTACTTC. Its protein is CASSLSSGGTGYEQYF.

V usage is TRBV7-8 and J usage is TRBJ2-7, with D maybe TRBD1 (7 bases). From germline, CDR1 is SGHVS and CDR2 FQNEAQ. Trimming stripped 5 bases from V and 4 bases from J, with 21 bases between. CDR3 length: 16 amino acids. Here the CDR3 reads CASSPQGEPGVYEQYF. Written as DNA, the CDR3 is TGTGCCAGCAGCCCTCAGGGGGAACCGGGGGTTTACGAGCAGTACTTC. The full variable domain, completed using reference TRBV7-8 and TRBJ2-7, is GAGVSQSPRYKVAKRGQDVALRCDPISGHVSLFWYQQALGQGPEFLTYFQNEAQLDKSGLPSDRFFAERPEGSVSTLKIQRTQQEDSAVYLCASSPQGEPGVYEQYFGPGTRLTVT.

The chain employs TRBV30 and TRBJ2-7; tentatively, D is TRBD1 (6 bases). This CDR3 spans 14 amino acids. V lost 6 bases to trimming and J lost 2 bases, with 17 bases between them. Germline loops: CDR1 GTSNPN, CDR2 SVGIG (reference sequence). As DNA, the CDR3 is TGTGCCTGCTACCTACAGGGAAGGACCTACGAGCAGTACTTC. Amino acids: CACYLQGRTYEQYF.

V and J are TRBV18 and TRBJ2-2, with a weak D call TRBD2 (6 bases). The CDR3 runs to 14 residues. Germline V gives CDR1 KGHSH, CDR2 LQKENI. V lost 3 bases, J lost 4 bases, and 9 bases lay in between. As DNA, the CDR3 is TGTGCCAGCTCACCGCCTAGCGTCACCGGGGAGCTGTTTTTT. Its protein is CASSPPSVTGELFF.

The chain employs TRBV19 and TRBJ2-1; 9 nucleotides match TRBD1. CDR3 length: 16 residues. The junction had 17 bases not matched to a gene; V was cut back by 5 bases and J by 12 bases. Germline CDR1 and CDR2: LNHDA and SQIVND (reference sequence). The CDR3 sequence is CASSSSDRGHFSWQFF. CDR3 DNA: TGTGCCAGTAGTTCCTCGGACAGGGGACATTTTTCCTGGCAGTTCTTC.

The chain uses TRBV27 and TRBJ2-1; no clear D. Germline V gene data show CDR1 as MNHEY and CDR2 as SMNVEV (reference sequence). V lost 3 bases and J lost 2, with 14 bases in between. This CDR3 is built from 16 residues. This CDR3 is CASSLLIPNTYNEQFF. The CDR3 DNA reads as TGTGCCAGCAGTTTGTTAATTCCTAACACCTACAATGAGCAGTTCTTC.

This chain connects TRBV7-2 to TRBJ1-1; D is perhaps TRBD1 (5 bases). The CDR3 extends over 14 amino acids. Trimming pared 6 bases from V and 6 bases from J, leaving 17 bases between. Germline CDR1 SGHTA, CDR2 FQGNSA. CDR3 protein: CASRFYGGYSEAFF. CDR3 DNA: TGTGCCAGCAGGTTCTATGGGGGGTACTCTGAAGCTTTCTTT.

The V gene is TRBV6-5, the J gene TRBJ2-3, with 11 nucleotides matching TRBD1. The V gene's germline CDR1 is MNHEY and CDR2 SVGAGI. The CDR3 contains 14 residues. With V trimmed by 8 bases and J by 6 bases, 7 bases remained unmatched. The chain's CDR3 is CASRGQGARDTQYF. The CDR3 DNA is TGTGCCAGCCGTGGACAGGGGGCTAGGGATACGCAGTATTTT.

The chain combines TRBV5-8 with TRBJ2-5; D tentatively fits TRBD1 or TRBD2 (5 bases each). Trimming removed 3 bases at V and 1 base at J, with 10 bases between. CDR1 and CDR2 (germline): SGHTS, YDEGEE. This CDR3 has 14 amino acids. CDR3 coding DNA: TGTGCCAGCAGCTCCCGGGACGGCCAAGAGACCCAGTACTTC. Protein: CASSSRDGQETQYF.

This clone has only one observation. The chain combines TRBV15 with TRBJ1-2; TRBD1 is a possible D gene (5 bases). The CDR3 loop spans 15 amino acids. In germline, CDR1 is LNHNV, CDR2 YYDKDF (reference sequence). V shed 4 bases and J shed 0 bases, with 12 bases lying between them. For the CDR3, the DNA is TGTGCCACCAGCATGAAAGGGGATACTAACTATGGCTACACCTTC. As protein: CATSMKGDTNYGYTF.

The chain recombines TRBV28 with TRBJ2-4; 7 nucleotides agree with TRBD1. Looked up from germline, CDR1 is MDHEN and CDR2 is SYDVKM. The CDR3 totals 15 residues. V was pared by 3 bases and J by 0 bases, with 2 bases of the junction left unmatched. CDR3 sequence reads: CASSLWDRAKNIQYF. CDR3 bases: TGTGCCAGCAGTTTGTGGGACAGAGCCAAAAACATTCAGTACTTC.

The rearrangement links TRBV30 to TRBJ1-1, with a possible D match to TRBD1 (5 bases). CDR3 size: 13 residues. The V and J ends lost 0 bases and 4 bases respectively, with 9 bases between them. Per the germline V gene, CDR1 is GTSNPN and CDR2 is SVGIG (reference sequence). CDR3: CAWSVRRGTEAFF. In DNA, the CDR3 is TGTGCCTGGAGTGTACGGAGGGGCACTGAAGCTTTCTTT.

The chain carries TRBV7-2 and TRBJ1-5; D gene ambiguous. The CDR3 runs 13 residues. V was pared by 7 bases and J by 7 bases, with 14 bases between. CDR1 SGHTA and CDR2 FQGNSA come from the germline V gene. CDR3: CASNPNEGQPQHF. CDR3 coding DNA: TGTGCCAGCAACCCCAACGAAGGCCAGCCCCAGCATTTT.

The chain carries TRBV7-2 and TRBJ2-1; D remains unclear. Trimming took 1 base from V and 10 from J, leaving 20 bases between them. CDR3 length equals 16 residues. Germline CDR1 is SGHTA and CDR2 is FQGNSA. The chain's CDR3 is CASSLVSRPRGREQFF. In DNA, the CDR3 is TGTGCCAGCAGCTTAGTTTCAAGGCCCCGAGGACGCGAGCAGTTCTTC.

The genes are TRBV15 and TRBJ2-7, with unresolved D. CDR3 length: 18 amino acids. Germline V gives CDR1 LNHNV, CDR2 YYDKDF (reference sequence). Trimming shortened V by 0 bases and J by 3 bases, and 21 bases separated the two germline ends. Here the CDR3 reads CATSRDRGAVLSGYEQYF. CDR3 nucleotide sequence: TGTGCCACCAGCAGAGATCGAGGCGCCGTCCTCTCGGGCTACGAGCAGTACTTC.

The chain employs TRBV5-1 and TRBJ2-5; 8 bases align to TRBD1. After removal of 4 bases from V and 5 bases from J, the junction contained 7 bases not matched to a gene. Germline V lookup: CDR1 SGHRS, CDR2 YFSETQ. The CDR3 has 14 residues. Here the CDR3 reads CASSLGQGWETQYF. The CDR3 DNA follows: TGCGCCAGCAGCCTAGGACAGGGCTGGGAGACCCAGTACTTC.

The chain has TRBV19 and TRBJ1-6; TRBD1 is a possible D gene (5 bases). V lost 0 bases and J 8 bases, leaving 11 bases between the germline ends. CDR3 size: 15 residues. In germline, CDR1 is LNHDA, CDR2 SQIVND (reference sequence). CDR3 in DNA: TGTGCCAGTAGTATAGATCGGGACCACGATTCACCCCTCCACTTT. This encodes CASSIDRDHDSPLHF.

This chain connects TRBV6-6 to TRBJ2-5; no clear D gene. CDR3 size: 12 residues. V lost 0 bases and J lost 3, with 2 bases in between. CDR1 and CDR2 (germline): MNHNY, SVGAGI (reference sequence). The CDR3 is CASSYSEETQYF. CDR3 sequence (DNA): TGTGCCAGCAGTTACTCCGAAGAGACCCAGTACTTC.

The chain uses TRBV7-6 and TRBJ1-2; unclear D gene. CDR3 length: 12 residues. In germline, CDR1 is SGHVS, CDR2 FNYEAQ. The ends were cut back, 3 bases at V and 3 bases at J, with 5 bases in the middle. The CDR3 bases are TGTGCCAGCAGCTTGGATCACTATGGCTACACCTTC. Protein product: CASSLDHYGYTF.

This clone showed up just once. This sequence joins TRBV7-2 and TRBJ1-3, with no clear D. V dropped 4 bases and J dropped 0 bases, with 16 bases sitting between them. The CDR3 extends over 17 amino acids. CDR1 and CDR2 (germline): SGHTA, FQGNSA. CDR3 in amino acids: CASSSSLGISSGNTIYF. The CDR3 region has the DNA TGTGCCAGCAGCTCTTCGTTAGGGATAAGCTCTGGAAACACCATATATTTT.